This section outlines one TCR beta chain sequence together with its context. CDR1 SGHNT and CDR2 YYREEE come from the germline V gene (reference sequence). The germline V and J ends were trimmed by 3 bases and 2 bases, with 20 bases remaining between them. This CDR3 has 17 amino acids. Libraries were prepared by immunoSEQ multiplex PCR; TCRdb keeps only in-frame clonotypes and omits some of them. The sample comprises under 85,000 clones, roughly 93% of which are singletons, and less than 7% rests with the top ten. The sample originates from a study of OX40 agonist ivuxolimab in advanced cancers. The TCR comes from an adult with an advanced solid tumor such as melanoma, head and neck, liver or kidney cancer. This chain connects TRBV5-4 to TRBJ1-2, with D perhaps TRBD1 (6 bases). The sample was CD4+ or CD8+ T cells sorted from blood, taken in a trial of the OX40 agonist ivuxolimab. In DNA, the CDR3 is TGTGCCAGCAGCTCGGGGGCAGGGGCTGGTTCCAACTATGGCTACACCTTC. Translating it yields CASSSGAGAGSNYGYTF.